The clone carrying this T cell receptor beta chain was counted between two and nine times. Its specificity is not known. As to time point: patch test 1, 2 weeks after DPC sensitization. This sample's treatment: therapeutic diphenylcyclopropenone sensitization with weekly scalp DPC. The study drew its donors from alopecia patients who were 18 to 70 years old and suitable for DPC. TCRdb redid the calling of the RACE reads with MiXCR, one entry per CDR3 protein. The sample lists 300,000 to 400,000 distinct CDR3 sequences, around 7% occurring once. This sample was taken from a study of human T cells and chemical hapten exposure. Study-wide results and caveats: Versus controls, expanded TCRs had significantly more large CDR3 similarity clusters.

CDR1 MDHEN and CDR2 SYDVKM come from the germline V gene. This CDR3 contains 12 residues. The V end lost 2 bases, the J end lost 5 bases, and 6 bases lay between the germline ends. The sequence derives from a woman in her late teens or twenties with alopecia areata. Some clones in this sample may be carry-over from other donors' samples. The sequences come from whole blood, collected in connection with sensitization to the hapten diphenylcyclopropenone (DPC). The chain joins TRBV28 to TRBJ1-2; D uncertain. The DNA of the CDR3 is TGTGCCAGCAGTTTAACCCGATATGGCTACACCTTC. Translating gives CASSLTRYGYTF.